This T cell receptor beta chain was identified in a study of human T cells and chemical hapten exposure. About the research overall: Each patch test put 0.01% DPC on the upper back, and results were read at 6 days.

TCRdb called the RACE reads again in MiXCR, with one record for every CDR3 protein. This table has around 330,000 distinct CDR3 sequences, approximately 5% appearing once. Time point described: pre-sensitization, week 0. Stated treatment: therapeutic diphenylcyclopropenone sensitization with weekly scalp DPC. V lost 3 bases to trimming and J lost 3 bases; unmatched junction nucleotides: 2. CDR1 is ENHRY and CDR2 is SYGVKD in the germline V gene. The CDR3 spans 15 residues. This clonotype was recorded at least ten times. The source of this sequence is a woman in her late teens or twenties with alopecia areata. Some clones in this sample may be carry-over from other donors' samples. The rearrangement links TRBV10-3 to TRBJ2-6; 7 positions agree with TRBD1. The material was whole blood, obtained in connection with sensitization to the hapten diphenylcyclopropenone (DPC). The CDR3 is CAISETGVGANVLTF. The CDR3 DNA follows: TGTGCCATCAGTGAAACAGGGGTTGGGGCCAACGTCCTGACTTTC.